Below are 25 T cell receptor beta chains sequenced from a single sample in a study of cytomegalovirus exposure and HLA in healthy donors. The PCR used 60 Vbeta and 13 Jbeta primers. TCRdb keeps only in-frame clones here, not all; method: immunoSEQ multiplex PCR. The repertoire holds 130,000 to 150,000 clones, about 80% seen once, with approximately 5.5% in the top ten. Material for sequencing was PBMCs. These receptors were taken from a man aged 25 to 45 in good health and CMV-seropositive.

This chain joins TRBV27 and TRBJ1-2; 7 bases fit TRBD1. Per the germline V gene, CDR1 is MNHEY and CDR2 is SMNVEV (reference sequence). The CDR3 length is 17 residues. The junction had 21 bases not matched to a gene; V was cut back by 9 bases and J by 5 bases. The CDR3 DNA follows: TGTGCCAGTTTTCGGGACAGCCTCTCACTCCCACCGTATGGCTACACCTTC. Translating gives CASFRDSLSLPPYGYTF.

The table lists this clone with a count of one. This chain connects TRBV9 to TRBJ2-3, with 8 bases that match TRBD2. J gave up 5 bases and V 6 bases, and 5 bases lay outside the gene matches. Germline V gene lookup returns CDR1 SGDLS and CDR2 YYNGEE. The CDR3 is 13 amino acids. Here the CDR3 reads CASKRGSLDTQYF. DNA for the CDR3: TGTGCCAGCAAGCGGGGGTCTCTAGATACGCAGTATTTT.

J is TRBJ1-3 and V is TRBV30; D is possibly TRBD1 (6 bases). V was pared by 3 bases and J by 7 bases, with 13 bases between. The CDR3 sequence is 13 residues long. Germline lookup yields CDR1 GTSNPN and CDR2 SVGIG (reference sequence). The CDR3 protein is CAWSPGVRNTIYF. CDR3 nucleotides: TGTGCCTGGAGCCCAGGGGTCAGGAACACCATATATTTT.

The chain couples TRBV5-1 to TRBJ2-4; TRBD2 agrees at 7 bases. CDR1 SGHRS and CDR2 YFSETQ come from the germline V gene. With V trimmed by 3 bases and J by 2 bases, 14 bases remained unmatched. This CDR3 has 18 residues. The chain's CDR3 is CASSSPPGRGGTKNIQYF. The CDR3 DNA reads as TGCGCCAGCAGCTCGCCCCCCGGGCGCGGGGGAACCAAAAACATTCAGTACTTC.

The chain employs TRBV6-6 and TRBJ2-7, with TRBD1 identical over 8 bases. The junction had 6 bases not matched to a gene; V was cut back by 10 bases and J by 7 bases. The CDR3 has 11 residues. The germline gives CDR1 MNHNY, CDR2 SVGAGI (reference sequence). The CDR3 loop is CATFGTGEQYF. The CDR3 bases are TGTGCCACCTTTGGGACAGGTGAGCAGTACTTC.

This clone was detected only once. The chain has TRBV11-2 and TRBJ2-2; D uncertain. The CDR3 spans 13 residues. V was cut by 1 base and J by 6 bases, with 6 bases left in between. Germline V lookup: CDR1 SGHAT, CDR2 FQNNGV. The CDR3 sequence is CASSLVVAGELFF. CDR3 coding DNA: TGTGCCAGCAGCTTAGTCGTTGCCGGGGAGCTGTTTTTT. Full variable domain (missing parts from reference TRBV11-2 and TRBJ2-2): EAGVAQSPRYKIIEKRQSVAFWCNPISGHATLYWYQQILGQGPKLLIQFQNNGVVDDSQLPKDRFSAERLKGVDSTLKIQPAKLEDSAVYLCASSLVVAGELFFGEGSRLTVL.

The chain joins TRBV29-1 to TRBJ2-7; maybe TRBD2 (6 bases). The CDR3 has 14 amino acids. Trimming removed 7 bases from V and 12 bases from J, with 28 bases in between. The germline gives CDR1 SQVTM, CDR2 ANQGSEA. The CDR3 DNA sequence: TGCAGCGCCGGGGGTCCGGGACCGACAGCGAGCGTGTACTTC. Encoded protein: CSAGGPGPTASVYF.

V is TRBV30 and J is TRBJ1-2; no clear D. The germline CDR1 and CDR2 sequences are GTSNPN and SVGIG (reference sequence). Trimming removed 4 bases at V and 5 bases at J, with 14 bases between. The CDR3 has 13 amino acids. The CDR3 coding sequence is TGTGCCTGGACGGCCCTGGGAGTTTATGGCTACACCTTC. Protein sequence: CAWTALGVYGYTF.

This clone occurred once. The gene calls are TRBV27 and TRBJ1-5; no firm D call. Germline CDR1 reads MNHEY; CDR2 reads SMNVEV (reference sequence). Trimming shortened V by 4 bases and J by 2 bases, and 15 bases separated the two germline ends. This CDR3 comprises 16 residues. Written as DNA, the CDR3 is TGTGCCAGCAGTTCCATACTCAGGCAGGGCAATCAGCCCCAGCATTTT. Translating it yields CASSSILRQGNQPQHF.

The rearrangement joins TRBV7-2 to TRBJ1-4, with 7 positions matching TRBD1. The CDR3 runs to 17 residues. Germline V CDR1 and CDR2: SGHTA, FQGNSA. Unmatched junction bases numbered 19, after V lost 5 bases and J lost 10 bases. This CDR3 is CASSRGTVILSAGKLFF. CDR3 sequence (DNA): TGTGCCAGCAGCCGGGGGACAGTTATATTGTCTGCTGGAAAACTGTTTTTT. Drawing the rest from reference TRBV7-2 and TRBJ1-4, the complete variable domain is GAGVSQSPSNKVTEKGKDVELRCDPISGHTALYWYRQSLGQGLEFLIYFQGNSAPDKSGLPSDRFSAERTGGSVSTLTIQRTQQEDSAVYLCASSRGTVILSAGKLFFGSGTQLSVL.

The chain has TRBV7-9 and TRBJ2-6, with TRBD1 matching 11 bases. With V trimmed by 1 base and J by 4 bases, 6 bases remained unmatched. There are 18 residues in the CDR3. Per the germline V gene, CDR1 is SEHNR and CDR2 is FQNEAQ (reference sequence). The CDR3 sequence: CASSLGTGGRVGANVLTF. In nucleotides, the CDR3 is TGTGCCAGCAGCTTAGGGACAGGGGGCCGAGTAGGGGCCAACGTCCTGACTTTC.

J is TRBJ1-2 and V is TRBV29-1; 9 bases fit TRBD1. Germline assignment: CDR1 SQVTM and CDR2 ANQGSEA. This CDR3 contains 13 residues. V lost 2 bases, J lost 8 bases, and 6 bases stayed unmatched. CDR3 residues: CSVERDRAGGYTF. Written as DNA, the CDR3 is TGCAGCGTTGAAAGGGACAGGGCGGGCGGCTACACCTTC. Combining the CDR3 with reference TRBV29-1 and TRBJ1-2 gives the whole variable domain SAVISQKPSRDICQRGTSLTIQCQVDSQVTMMFWYRQQPGQSLTLIATANQGSEATYESGFVIDKFPISRPNLTFSTLTVSNMSPEDSSIYLCSVERDRAGGYTFGSGTRLTVV.

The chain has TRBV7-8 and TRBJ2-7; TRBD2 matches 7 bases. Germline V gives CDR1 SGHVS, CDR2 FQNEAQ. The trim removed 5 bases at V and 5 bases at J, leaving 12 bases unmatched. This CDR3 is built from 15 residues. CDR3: CASSLASGREHEQYF. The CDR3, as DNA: TGTGCCAGCAGCCTGGCTAGCGGAAGGGAGCACGAGCAGTACTTC.

CDR3 sequence: CASSLDIGRYEQYF. The CDR3 nucleotides are TGCGCCAGCAGCTTGGACATTGGGAGATACGAGCAGTACTTC. The chain is built from TRBV5-1 and TRBJ2-7; D might be TRBD2 (5 bases). This CDR3 is 14 amino acids long. The V end was cut by 0 bases, the J end by 4 bases, with 11 bases between. The germline V gene has CDR1 SGHRS and CDR2 YFSETQ.

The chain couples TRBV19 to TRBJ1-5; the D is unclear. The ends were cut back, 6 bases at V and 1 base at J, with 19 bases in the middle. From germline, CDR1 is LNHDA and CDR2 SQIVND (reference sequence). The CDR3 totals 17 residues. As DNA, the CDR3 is TGTGCCAGTAGCATGACGACCGGGTTGTGGAGCAATCAGCCCCAGCATTTT. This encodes CASSMTTGLWSNQPQHF.

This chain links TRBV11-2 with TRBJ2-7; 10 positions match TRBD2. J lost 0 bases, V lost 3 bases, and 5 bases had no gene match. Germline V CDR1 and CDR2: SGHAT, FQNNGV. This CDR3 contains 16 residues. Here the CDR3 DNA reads TGTGCCAGCAGCTTCCCTAGCGGGGGAGCCTCCTACGAGCAGTACTTC. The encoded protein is CASSFPSGGASYEQYF.

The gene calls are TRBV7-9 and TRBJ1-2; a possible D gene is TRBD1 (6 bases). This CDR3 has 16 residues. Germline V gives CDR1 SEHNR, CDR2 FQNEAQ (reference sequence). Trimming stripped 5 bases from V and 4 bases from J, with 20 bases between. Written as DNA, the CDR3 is TGTGCCAGCAGCACGTCTCCCGGACAGCAGTTCTATGGCTACACCTTC. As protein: CASSTSPGQQFYGYTF. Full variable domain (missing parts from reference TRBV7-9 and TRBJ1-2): DTGVSQNPRHKITKRGQNVTFRCDPISEHNRLYWYRQTLGQGPEFLTYFQNEAQLEKSRLLSDRFSAERPKGSFSTLEIQRTEQGDSAMYLCASSTSPGQQFYGYTFGSGTRLTVV.

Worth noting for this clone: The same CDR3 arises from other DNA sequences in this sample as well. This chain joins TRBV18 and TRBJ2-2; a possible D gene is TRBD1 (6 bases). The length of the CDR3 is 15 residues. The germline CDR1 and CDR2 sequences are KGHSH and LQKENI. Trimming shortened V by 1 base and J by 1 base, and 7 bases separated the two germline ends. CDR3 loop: CASSPRGQNTGELFF. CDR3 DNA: TGTGCCAGCTCACCACGGGGACAGAACACCGGGGAGCTGTTTTTT.

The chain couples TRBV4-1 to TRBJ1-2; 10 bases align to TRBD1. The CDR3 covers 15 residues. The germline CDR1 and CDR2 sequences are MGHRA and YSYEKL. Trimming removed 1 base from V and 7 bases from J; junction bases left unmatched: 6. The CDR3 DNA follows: TGCGCCAGCAGCCAAGTCGCGGGGACAGGGGCTGGCTACACCTTC. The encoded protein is CASSQVAGTGAGYTF.

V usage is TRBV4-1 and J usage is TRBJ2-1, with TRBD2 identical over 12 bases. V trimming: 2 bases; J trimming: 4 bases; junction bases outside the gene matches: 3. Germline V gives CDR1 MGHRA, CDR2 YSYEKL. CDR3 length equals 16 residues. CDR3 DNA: TGCGCCAGCAGCCAACCGGGACTAGCGGGTTACAATGAGCAGTTCTTC. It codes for CASSQPGLAGYNEQFF.

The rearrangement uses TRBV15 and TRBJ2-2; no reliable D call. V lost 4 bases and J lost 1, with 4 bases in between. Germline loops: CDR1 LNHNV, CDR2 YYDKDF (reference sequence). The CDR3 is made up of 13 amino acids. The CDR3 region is CATSKQNTGELFF. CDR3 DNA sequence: TGTGCCACCAGCAAACAGAACACCGGGGAGCTGTTTTTT.

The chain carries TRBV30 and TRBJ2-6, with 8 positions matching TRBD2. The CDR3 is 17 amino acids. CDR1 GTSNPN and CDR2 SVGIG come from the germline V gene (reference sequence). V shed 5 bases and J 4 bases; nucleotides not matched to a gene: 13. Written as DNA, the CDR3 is TGTGCCTGGGCAACCCCAGCGGGAGATGGAGGGGCCAACGTCCTGACTTTC. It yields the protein CAWATPAGDGGANVLTF.

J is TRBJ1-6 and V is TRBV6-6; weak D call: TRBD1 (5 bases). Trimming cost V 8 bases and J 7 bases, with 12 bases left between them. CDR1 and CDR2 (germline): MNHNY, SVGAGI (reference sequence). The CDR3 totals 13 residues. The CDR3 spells CASRGLENSPLHF. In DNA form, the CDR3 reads TGTGCCAGCCGGGGACTGGAAAATTCACCCCTCCACTTT.

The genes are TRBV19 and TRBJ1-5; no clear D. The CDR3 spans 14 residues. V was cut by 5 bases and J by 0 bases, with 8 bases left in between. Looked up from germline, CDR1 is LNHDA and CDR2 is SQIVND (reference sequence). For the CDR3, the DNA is TGTGCCAGTAGTCGAAGAGATAGCAATCAGCCCCAGCATTTT. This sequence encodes CASSRRDSNQPQHF.

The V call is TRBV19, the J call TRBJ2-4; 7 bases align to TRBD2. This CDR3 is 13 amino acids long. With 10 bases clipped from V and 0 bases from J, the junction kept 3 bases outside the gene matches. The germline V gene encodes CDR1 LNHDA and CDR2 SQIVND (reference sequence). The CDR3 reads CATWGGAKNIQYF. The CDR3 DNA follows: TGTGCCACCTGGGGGGGAGCCAAAAACATTCAGTACTTC.